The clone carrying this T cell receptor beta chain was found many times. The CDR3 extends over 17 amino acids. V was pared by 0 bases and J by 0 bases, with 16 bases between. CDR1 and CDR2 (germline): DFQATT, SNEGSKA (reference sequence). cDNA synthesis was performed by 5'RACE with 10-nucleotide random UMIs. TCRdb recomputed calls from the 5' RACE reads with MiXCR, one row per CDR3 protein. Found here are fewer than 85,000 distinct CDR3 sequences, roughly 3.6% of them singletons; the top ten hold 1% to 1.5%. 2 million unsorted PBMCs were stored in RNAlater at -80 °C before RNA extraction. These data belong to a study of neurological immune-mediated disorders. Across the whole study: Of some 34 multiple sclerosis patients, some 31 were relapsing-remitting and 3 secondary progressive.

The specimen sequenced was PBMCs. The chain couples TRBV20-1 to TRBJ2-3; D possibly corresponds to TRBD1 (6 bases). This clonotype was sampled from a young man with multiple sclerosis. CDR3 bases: TGCAGTGCTAGAGACCGCATTAAAGGGGGTAGCACAGATACGCAGTATTTT. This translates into CSARDRIKGGSTDTQYF.